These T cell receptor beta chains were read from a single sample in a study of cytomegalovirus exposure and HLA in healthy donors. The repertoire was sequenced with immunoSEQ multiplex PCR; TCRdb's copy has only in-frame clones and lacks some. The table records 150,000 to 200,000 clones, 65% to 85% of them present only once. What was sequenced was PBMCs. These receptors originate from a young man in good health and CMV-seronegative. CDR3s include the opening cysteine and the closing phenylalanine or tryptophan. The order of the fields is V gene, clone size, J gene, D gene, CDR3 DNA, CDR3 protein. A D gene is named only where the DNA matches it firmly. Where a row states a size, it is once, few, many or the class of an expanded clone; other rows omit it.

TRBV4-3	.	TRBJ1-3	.	TGCGCCAGCAGCCCTCAGGTCAGGGATTTCTCTGGAAACACCATATATTTT	CASSPQVRDFSGNTIYF
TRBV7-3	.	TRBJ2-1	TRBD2	TGTGCCAGCAGCGAATGGGTCAGCGGGAGGGGTGGTGAGCAGTTCTTC	CASSEWVSGRGGEQFF
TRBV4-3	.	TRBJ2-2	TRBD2	TGCGCCAGCAGCCAAGAGGGCGGTAGCGGGACACACACCGGGGAGCTGTTTTTT	CASSQEGGSGTHTGELFF
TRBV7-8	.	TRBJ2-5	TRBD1	TGTGCCAGCAGCTTGCAGACAGGGCGGGAGACCCAGTACTTC	CASSLQTGRETQYF
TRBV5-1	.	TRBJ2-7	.	TGCGCCAGCAGCTTTGGAGTGAGTGGGGACACCAGCTCCTACGAGCAGTACTTC	CASSFGVSGDTSSYEQYF
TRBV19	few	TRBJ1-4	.	TGTGCCAGTAGTCCTACAGGGTCATACGAAAAACTGTTTTTT	CASSPTGSYEKLFF
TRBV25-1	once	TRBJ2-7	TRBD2	TGTGCCAGCAGTGAATATGGGGGGGGCTCCTACGAGCAGTACTTC	CASSEYGGGSYEQYF
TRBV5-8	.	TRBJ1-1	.	TGTGCCAGCAGCAAAAGACAGACGAACACTGAAGCTTTCTTT	CASSKRQTNTEAFF
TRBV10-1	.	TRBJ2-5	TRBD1	TGCGCCAGCAGTACAGGGGGCGCAGAGACCCAGTACTTC	CASSTGGAETQYF
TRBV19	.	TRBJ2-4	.	TGTGCCAGTAGTGGAAGGCCCCGGGGGATTCAGTACTTC	CASSGRPRGIQYF
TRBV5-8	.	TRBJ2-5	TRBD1	TGTGCCAGCAGCTTGGGGCAGGGGGCGCGGGTAGAGACCCAGTACTTC	CASSLGQGARVETQYF
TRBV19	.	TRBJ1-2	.	TGTGCCAGTAAGGGCCCAGGGGTCCTTGGCTACACCTTC	CASKGPGVLGYTF
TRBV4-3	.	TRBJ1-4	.	TGCGCCAGCAGCCGGAACAGGGTTAATGAAAAACTGTTTTTT	CASSRNRVNEKLFF
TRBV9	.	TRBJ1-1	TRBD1	TGTGCCAGCAGCTCCTCCGGGACAGCGGCGAACACTGAAGCTTTCTTT	CASSSSGTAANTEAFF
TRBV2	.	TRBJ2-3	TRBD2	TGTGCCAGCAGTGAAGTCTCTCTTCACACGGGGGGAGGGGCAGATACGCAGTATTTT	CASSEVSLHTGGGADTQYF
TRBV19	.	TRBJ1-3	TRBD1	TGTGCCACCTACGCGGGACAGGGCTCTGGAAACACCATATATTTT	CATYAGQGSGNTIYF
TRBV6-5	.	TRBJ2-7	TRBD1	TGTGCCAGCAGTAAAGGGACAGGGGGCGCCTACGAGCAGTACTTC	CASSKGTGGAYEQYF
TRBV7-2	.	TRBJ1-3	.	TGTGCCAGCAGCTTAACGATCACCGGGAACACCATATATTTT	CASSLTITGNTIYF
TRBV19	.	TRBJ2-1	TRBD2	TGTGCCAGTAGCCCGACTAGCGGGGGGTTTTTGTACAATGAGCAGTTCTTC	CASSPTSGGFLYNEQFF
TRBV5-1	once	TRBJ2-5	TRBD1	TGCGCCAGCAGCTTGGTGGGGACAGGGTGGGAGACCCAGTACTTC	CASSLVGTGWETQYF
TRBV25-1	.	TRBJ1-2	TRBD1	TGTGCCAGCAGGGCAACAGCTTGGACAGGGGGCTATGGCTACACCTTC	CASRATAWTGGYGYTF
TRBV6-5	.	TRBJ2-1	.	TGTGCCAGCAGTTACTCGACGGGGGTGTTCTACAATGAGCAGTTCTTC	CASSYSTGVFYNEQFF
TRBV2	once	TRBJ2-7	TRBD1	TGTGGATCGTGGACAGGGCAAAGATACGAGCAGTACTTC	CGSWTGQRYEQYF